A single sample is the source of the 23 T cell receptor beta chains below, sequenced in a study of Ad26.COV2.S vaccination and SARS-CoV-2 variants. Measured with immunoSEQ multiplex PCR; TCRdb has only the in-frame clones, and not every one. Altogether about 350,000 clones are present, 70% to 90% being singletons, with the ten largest covering about 3.3%. Treatment reported: some 20 received Ad26.COV2.S at low or high dose, single or two shots; roughly five received placebo; per-sample allocation not given. Collection of samples fell on day 63 after the first vaccine or placebo injection. Sequencing used peripheral blood, obtained in a trial of Ad26.COV2.S vaccine versus placebo. These receptors were obtained from a person between 18 and 59 years old who received the Ad26.COV2.S COVID-19 vaccine or a placebo.

This chain joins TRBV6-5 and TRBJ2-7, with TRBD2 identical over 11 bases. The CDR3 runs to 14 residues. From germline, CDR1 is MNHEY and CDR2 SVGAGI. With 3 bases clipped from V and 7 bases from J, the junction kept 5 bases outside the gene matches. CDR3 nucleotide sequence: TGTGCCAGCAGTTATCAACTAGCGGGAGTTGAGCAGTACTTC. Its protein product is CASSYQLAGVEQYF.

This sequence joins TRBV6-5 and TRBJ2-1, with 11 bases identical to TRBD2. Germline V gene sequence: CDR1 MNHEY, CDR2 SVGAGI. J lost 4 bases, V lost 4 bases, and 6 bases had no gene match. This CDR3 region has 16 residues. CDR3 loop: CASSSGLAASYNEQFF. CDR3 nucleotide sequence: TGTGCCAGCAGTTCGGGACTAGCGGCGAGTTACAATGAGCAGTTCTTC.

This clone was seen a few times. This rearrangement joins TRBV2 to TRBJ1-5; D is uncertain. The germline CDR1 and CDR2 sequences are SNHLY and FYNNEI. Trimming shortened V by 5 bases and J by 4 bases, and 15 bases separated the two germline ends. The CDR3 consists of 15 residues. The CDR3 sequence is CASSPGLRGNQPQHF. The CDR3, as DNA: TGTGCCAGCAGTCCCGGTCTTCGTGGGAATCAGCCCCAGCATTTT. The full variable domain, completed using reference TRBV2 and TRBJ1-5, is EPEVTQTPSHQVTQMGQEVILRCVPISNHLYFYWYRQILGQKVEFLVSFYNNEISEKSEIFDDQFSVERPDGSNFTLKIRSTKLEDSAMYFCASSPGLRGNQPQHFGDGTRLSIL.

V is TRBV27 and J is TRBJ2-2; perhaps TRBD1 as D (6 bases). The germline V and J ends were trimmed by 6 bases and 7 bases, with 15 bases remaining between them. Germline loops: CDR1 MNHEY, CDR2 SMNVEV (reference sequence). This CDR3 has 14 amino acids. CDR3 nucleotide sequence: TGTGCCAGCAGCCCTGGGACACGCGGCGGGGAGCTGTTTTTT. Its protein is CASSPGTRGGELFF.

The chain carries TRBV4-1 and TRBJ2-7; 12 bases line up with TRBD2. V lost 4 bases and J lost 6; bases outside the gene matches: 13. Germline CDR1 and CDR2: MGHRA and YSYEKL. The CDR3 is 17 amino acids. CDR3 sequence (DNA): TGCGCCAGCAGCCTTCTCCCACCGCCGGGACTAGCGGGCGAGCAGTACTTC. This codes for CASSLLPPPGLAGEQYF.

V is TRBV11-2 and J is TRBJ2-5; possible D gene TRBD2, 6 bases. Per germline, CDR1 SGHAT and CDR2 FQNNGV. CDR3 length equals 14 residues. V lost 4 bases and J 5 bases, leaving 14 bases between the germline ends. The DNA of the CDR3 is TGTGCCAGCAGCTGGCGCGGGGACCGGGAGACCCAGTACTTC. Its protein is CASSWRGDRETQYF.

The rearrangement joins TRBV19 to TRBJ1-4; D unresolved. The CDR3 totals 13 residues. Germline V CDR1 and CDR2: LNHDA, SQIVND (reference sequence). V lost 6 bases and J 5 bases, leaving 10 bases between the germline ends. The CDR3 nucleotides read TGTGCCAGTAGGAGGGCCCTGAATGAAAAACTGTTTTTT. Translating gives CASRRALNEKLFF.

A note on this clone: Different DNA sequences within this sample yield the same CDR3. The rearrangement uses TRBV10-3 and TRBJ1-2; tentative D call: TRBD1 (5 bases). Germline values: CDR1 ENHRY, CDR2 SYGVKD. The CDR3 extends over 12 amino acids. The germline V and J ends were trimmed by 4 bases and 2 bases, with 5 bases remaining between them. As DNA, the CDR3 is TGTGCCATCAGTGGGACAAACTATGGCTACACCTTC. The encoded protein is CAISGTNYGYTF.

In DNA form, the CDR3 reads TGTGCCAGCAGCTCCTACCAAACAGGGAGTGAAGCTTTCTTT. It translates to CASSSYQTGSEAFF. The V gene is TRBV7-9, the J gene TRBJ1-1; possible D gene TRBD1, 6 bases. CDR3 length: 14 amino acids. Trimming shortened V by 4 bases and J by 7 bases, and 16 bases separated the two germline ends. CDR1 is SEHNR and CDR2 is FQNEAQ in the germline V gene (reference sequence).

The gene calls are TRBV20-1 and TRBJ2-7, with D possibly being TRBD2 (6 bases). The CDR3 has 12 residues. Germline-derived CDR1 and CDR2 are DFQATT and SNEGSKA (reference sequence). V was shortened by 3 bases and J by 5 bases, with 11 bases between the two germline ends. Here the CDR3 reads CSASQGGDEQYF. In DNA, the CDR3 is TGCAGTGCTAGTCAGGGAGGTGACGAGCAGTACTTC.

This sequence joins TRBV11-2 and TRBJ2-7; 7 bases are a match to TRBD2. J lost 0 bases, V lost 0 bases, and 11 bases had no gene match. Germline V gene lookup returns CDR1 SGHAT and CDR2 FQNNGV. This CDR3 region has 18 residues. CDR3 DNA sequence: TGTGCCAGCAGCTTAGATTCAACGTGGCTAGCGGCCTCCTACGAGCAGTACTTC. This gives the protein CASSLDSTWLAASYEQYF.

This clone was recorded once. V is TRBV29-1 and J is TRBJ1-1, with 8 bases matching TRBD1. The germline V gene has CDR1 SQVTM and CDR2 ANQGSEA. V lost 4 bases and J lost 4; bases outside the gene matches: 14. The CDR3 is 16 amino acids. CDR3 sequence reads: CSVVAPGGAGSTEAFF. The DNA of the CDR3 is TGCAGCGTTGTAGCTCCAGGGGGCGCTGGGAGCACTGAAGCTTTCTTT.

The rearrangement joins TRBV3-1 (or the pseudogene TRBV3-2) to TRBJ2-1; TRBD1 agrees at 7 bases. The CDR3 sequence is 19 residues long. The germline CDR1 and CDR2 sequences are LGHDT and YNNKEL (reference sequence). Losses at the gene ends were 4 bases for V and 5 bases for J; bases not matched to a gene: 20. The CDR3 DNA is TGTGCCAGCAGCCCCCGGGCGACAGGGTGGAGTCAAAGAGACAATGAGCAGTTCTTC. Its protein is CASSPRATGWSQRDNEQFF.

The chain uses TRBV7-2 and TRBJ2-3, with 7 bases identical to TRBD2. The CDR3 runs to 15 residues. Trimming took 2 bases from V and 2 from J; bases not matched to a gene: 4. Germline V gene lookup returns CDR1 SGHTA and CDR2 FQGNSA. The CDR3 DNA reads TGTGCCAGCAGCTTAAGACTAGCCTCCACAGATACGCAGTATTTT. This encodes CASSLRLASTDTQYF.

This sequence joins TRBV7-2 and TRBJ1-1, with D unclear. Germline CDR1 SGHTA, CDR2 FQGNSA. V lost 2 bases and J 3 bases, leaving 7 bases between the germline ends. The CDR3 length is 13 residues. DNA for the CDR3: TGTGCCAGCAGCTTATTCGGAGACACTGAAGCTTTCTTT. Its protein is CASSLFGDTEAFF.

V usage is TRBV2 and J usage is TRBJ2-1, with D possibly matching TRBD2 (5 bases). Germline V lookup: CDR1 SNHLY, CDR2 FYNNEI. CDR3 length: 15 residues. V was cut by 5 bases and J by 0 bases, with 11 bases left in between. The CDR3 sequence: CASSLRGPSYNEQFF. DNA of the CDR3: TGTGCCAGCAGTCTCCGGGGTCCCTCCTACAATGAGCAGTTCTTC.

The chain uses TRBV2 and TRBJ1-1; no reliable D call. Looked up from germline, CDR1 is SNHLY and CDR2 is FYNNEI. CDR3 length: 14 amino acids. V was shortened by 3 bases and J by 0 bases, with 8 bases between the two germline ends. CDR3 protein: CASSDWVLNTEAFF. The CDR3 nucleotides read TGTGCCAGCAGTGATTGGGTACTGAACACTGAAGCTTTCTTT.

The chain couples TRBV5-1 to TRBJ1-2; the D is unclear. Germline assignment: CDR1 SGHRS and CDR2 YFSETQ. Trimming pared 2 bases from V and 1 base from J, leaving 6 bases between. The CDR3 totals 13 residues. CDR3 sequence: CASSLRGNYGYTF. The CDR3 DNA reads as TGCGCCAGCAGCTTACGGGGTAACTATGGCTACACCTTC. The whole variable domain, filled in from reference TRBV5-1 and TRBJ1-2, reads KAGVTQTPRYLIKTRGQQVTLSCSPISGHRSVSWYQQTPGQGLQFLFEYFSETQRNKGNFPGRFSGRQFSNSRSEMNVSTLELGDSALYLCASSLRGNYGYTFGSGTRLTVV.

This chain uses TRBV19 with TRBJ2-3, with no clear D. This CDR3 is 13 amino acids long. In germline, CDR1 is LNHDA, CDR2 SQIVND (reference sequence). Trimming took 5 bases from V and 2 from J, leaving 8 bases between them. The CDR3 DNA reads TGTGCCAGTAGTTGGTATTTCACAGATACGCAGTATTTT. It translates to CASSWYFTDTQYF.

This chain links TRBV5-4 with TRBJ2-5; 8 bases agree with TRBD1. Germline assignment: CDR1 SGHNT and CDR2 YYREEE (reference sequence). The CDR3 spans 15 residues. J was trimmed by 1 base and V by 0 bases; bases with no gene match: 2. The CDR3 DNA reads TGTGCCAGCAGCTTGGGTGACAGGGGCCAAGAGACCCAGTACTTC. Its protein product is CASSLGDRGQETQYF.

This sequence joins TRBV27 and TRBJ2-1, with D possibly being TRBD1 or TRBD2 (5 bases each). CDR3 length: 16 amino acids. The ends were cut back, 5 bases at V and 1 base at J, with 15 bases in the middle. The germline V gene encodes CDR1 MNHEY and CDR2 SMNVEV (reference sequence). CDR3 in DNA: TGTGCCAGCAGTACCCGGGACCGACCTTCCTACAATGAGCAGTTCTTC. Translated, it gives CASSTRDRPSYNEQFF.

This chain connects TRBV2 to TRBJ1-6, with D maybe TRBD1 (5 bases). CDR1 SNHLY and CDR2 FYNNEI come from the germline V gene. V was clipped by 6 bases and J by 7 bases, with 22 bases between them. The CDR3 totals 17 residues. CDR3: CASRGGGGVRENSPLHF. The CDR3 region has the DNA TGTGCCAGCAGAGGCGGGGGAGGCGTGCGGGAGAATTCACCCCTCCACTTT.

This clone has a single count. V and J are TRBV19 and TRBJ1-5, with D perhaps matching TRBD1 (5 bases). CDR1 is LNHDA and CDR2 is SQIVND in the germline V gene (reference sequence). The CDR3 extends over 13 amino acids. Trimming cost V 2 bases and J 5 bases, with 7 bases left between them. CDR3 coding DNA: TGTGCCAGTAGTATATCAGGGTATCAGCCCCAGCATTTT. Its translation: CASSISGYQPQHF.